Sequencing of this TCR beta chain was carried out in a study of early T cells in non-severe SARS-CoV-2 infection. As for the study in general: With bulk RNA from unsorted whole blood as input, sequencing yielded unpaired chains. Whole-study findings and limits: CD4 and private specificities were missed by VDJdb matching, which favored anti-spike CD8 responses.

This clonotype occurred many times. As yet, its antigen is unknown. This CDR3 region has 17 residues. With 3 bases clipped from V and 3 bases from J, the junction kept 7 bases outside the gene matches. Researchers tagged individual cDNA molecules with unique molecular identifiers. One entry per CDR3 protein results from TCRdb running MiXCR on the 5' RACE reads. In the table there are about 19,000 distinct CDR3 sequences, roughly 4.6% of which are singletons. V is TRBV12-3 or TRBV12-4 and J is TRBJ2-6, with 8 nucleotides matching TRBD2. The sample was whole blood. This TCR was sampled from an adult who was a healthcare worker with PCR-confirmed SARS-CoV-2 infection or an uninfected control (not recorded which). CDR3 in amino acids: CASSFRTGTSGANVLTF. The DNA for the CDR3 is TGTGCCAGCAGTTTCCGTACAGGGACTAGTGGGGCCAACGTCCTGACTTTC.